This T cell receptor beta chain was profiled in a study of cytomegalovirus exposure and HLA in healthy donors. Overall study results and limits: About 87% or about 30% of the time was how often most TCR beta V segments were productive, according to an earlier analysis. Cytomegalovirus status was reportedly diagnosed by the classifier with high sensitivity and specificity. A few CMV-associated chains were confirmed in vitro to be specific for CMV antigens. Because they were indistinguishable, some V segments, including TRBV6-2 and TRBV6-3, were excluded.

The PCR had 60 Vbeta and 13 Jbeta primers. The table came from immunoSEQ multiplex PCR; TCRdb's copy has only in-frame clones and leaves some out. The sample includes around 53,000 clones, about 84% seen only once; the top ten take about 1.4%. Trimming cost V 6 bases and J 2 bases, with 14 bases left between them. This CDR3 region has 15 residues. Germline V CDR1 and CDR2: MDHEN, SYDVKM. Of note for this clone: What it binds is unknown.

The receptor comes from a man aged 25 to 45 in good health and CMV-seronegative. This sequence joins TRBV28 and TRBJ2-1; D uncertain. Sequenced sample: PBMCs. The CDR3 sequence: CASRPPVHPYNEQFF. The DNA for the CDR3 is TGTGCCAGCAGACCCCCTGTACACCCCTACAATGAGCAGTTCTTC.